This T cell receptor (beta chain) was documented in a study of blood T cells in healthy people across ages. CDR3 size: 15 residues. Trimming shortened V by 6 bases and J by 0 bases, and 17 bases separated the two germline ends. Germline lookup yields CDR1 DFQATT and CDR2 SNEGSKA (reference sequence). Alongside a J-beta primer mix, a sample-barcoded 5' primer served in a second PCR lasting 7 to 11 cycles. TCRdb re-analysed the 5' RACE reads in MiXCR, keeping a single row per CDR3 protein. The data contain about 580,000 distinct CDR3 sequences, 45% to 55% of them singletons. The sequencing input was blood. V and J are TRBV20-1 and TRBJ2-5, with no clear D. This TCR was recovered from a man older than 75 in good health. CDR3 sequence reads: CSANTPGRYQETQYF. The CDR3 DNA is TGCAGTGCAAATACCCCTGGCCGGTACCAAGAGACCCAGTACTTC.